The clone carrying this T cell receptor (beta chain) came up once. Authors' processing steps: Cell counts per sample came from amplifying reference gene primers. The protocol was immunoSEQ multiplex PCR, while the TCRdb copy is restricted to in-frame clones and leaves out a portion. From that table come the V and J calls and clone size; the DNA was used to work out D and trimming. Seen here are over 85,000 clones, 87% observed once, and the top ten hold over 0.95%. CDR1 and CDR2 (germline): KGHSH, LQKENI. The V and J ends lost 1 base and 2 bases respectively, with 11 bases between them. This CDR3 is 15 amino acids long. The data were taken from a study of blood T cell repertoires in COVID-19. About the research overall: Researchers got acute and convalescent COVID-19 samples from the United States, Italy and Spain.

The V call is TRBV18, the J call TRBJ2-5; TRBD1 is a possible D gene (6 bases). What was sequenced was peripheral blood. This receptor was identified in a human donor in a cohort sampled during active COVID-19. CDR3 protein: CASSPQMGQQETQYF. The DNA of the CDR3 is TGTGCCAGCTCACCACAAATGGGACAACAAGAGACCCAGTACTTC.